This T cell receptor (beta chain) was obtained from a study of T-cell memory formation after mild COVID-19. This clonotype occurred many times. This CDR3 has 12 residues. The V gene's germline CDR1 is MNHNY and CDR2 SVGAGI (reference sequence). V was shortened by 8 bases and J by 5 bases, with 10 bases between the two germline ends. TCRdb analysed the 5' RACE reads with MiXCR anew, one entry per CDR3 protein. The data hold under 550,000 distinct CDR3 sequences, with roughly 17% observed a single time. The origin of this receptor is a man between 18 and 29 years old who had mild COVID-19 (a few samples of this study predate the infection). Cell type and time point are not known. The chain recombines TRBV6-6 with TRBJ2-4, with D perhaps matching TRBD1 (5 bases). The material sequenced was PBMCs or a T cell subset sorted from them (not recorded which). Here the CDR3 reads CASGKQENIQYF. CDR3 in DNA: TGTGCCAGCGGAAAACAGGAAAACATTCAGTACTTC.